These 9 T cell receptor beta chains came from one sample sequenced in a study of technical replicates of blood from a few donors. Clones were read by immunoSEQ multiplex PCR, and TCRdb kept only the in-frame ones, dropping some. The sample contains under 70,000 clones, approximately 90% of which appear only once. The sample consisted of T cells isolated from PBMCs. The receptor source for this set is a human donor in good health.

The chain couples TRBV9 to TRBJ2-7, with D maybe TRBD1 (6 bases). This CDR3 contains 12 residues. Looked up from germline, CDR1 is SGDLS and CDR2 is YYNGEE. V shed 5 bases and J shed 0 bases, with 6 bases lying between them. CDR3 region: CASRDSSYEQYF. CDR3 in DNA: TGTGCCAGCAGGGACAGCTCCTACGAGCAGTACTTC.

This chain uses TRBV14 with TRBJ2-7; 7 bases are shared with TRBD2. Germline CDR1 reads SGHDN; CDR2 reads FVKESK. The CDR3 runs to 13 residues. Trimming cost V 5 bases and J 4 bases; bases outside gene matches: 5. CDR3 loop: CASSRDYYYEQYF. CDR3 DNA: TGTGCCAGCAGCAGGGACTACTATTACGAGCAGTACTTC.

The rearrangement uses TRBV28 and TRBJ2-3; 8 bases agree with TRBD1. With V trimmed by 4 bases and J by 6 bases, 12 bases remained unmatched. The CDR3 totals 16 residues. Germline lookup yields CDR1 MDHEN and CDR2 SYDVKM. CDR3 sequence reads: CASSYLRGRIGDTQYF. CDR3 in DNA: TGTGCCAGCAGTTACCTCAGGGGGCGTATTGGGGATACGCAGTATTTT.

The CDR3 protein is CASSSPRGRPYNEQFF. The CDR3 coding sequence is TGTGCCAGCAGTTCCCCGAGGGGGCGTCCCTACAATGAGCAGTTCTTC. The rearrangement joins TRBV6-5 to TRBJ2-1; 7 bases match TRBD1. CDR1 MNHEY and CDR2 SVGAGI come from the germline V gene. This CDR3 is built from 16 residues. V was clipped by 4 bases and J by 2 bases; unmatched bases: 8.

This chain connects TRBV19 to TRBJ1-1; D unresolved. Per the germline V gene, CDR1 is LNHDA and CDR2 is SQIVND (reference sequence). This CDR3 has 13 residues. V lost 5 bases to trimming and J lost 0 bases, with 7 bases between them. The CDR3 nucleotides read TGTGCCAGTAGTGCTATCATGAACACTGAAGCTTTCTTT. It codes for CASSAIMNTEAFF.

This clone has just a few counts. The V gene is TRBV4-1, the J gene TRBJ1-5, with no clear D. This CDR3 has 15 amino acids. V lost 1 base and J lost 4, with 11 bases in between. Germline V gene lookup returns CDR1 MGHRA and CDR2 YSYEKL. The DNA for the CDR3 is TGCGCCAGCAGCCAAGTTCTGACACTGAATCAGCCCCAGCATTTT. Translation gives CASSQVLTLNQPQHF.

The gene calls are TRBV2 and TRBJ2-7; the match to TRBD2 covers 9 bases. V lost 6 bases, J lost 9 bases, and 12 bases stayed unmatched. CDR1 and CDR2 (germline): SNHLY, FYNNEI. The CDR3 is made up of 14 amino acids. The CDR3 nucleotides read TGTGCCAGCAGCCCGGGACTAGCAGTAGGCGGGCAGTACTTC. Its translation is CASSPGLAVGGQYF. Supplemented by reference TRBV2 and TRBJ2-7, the full variable domain reads EPEVTQTPSHQVTQMGQEVILRCVPISNHLYFYWYRQILGQKVEFLVSFYNNEISEKSEIFDDQFSVERPDGSNFTLKIRSTKLEDSAMYFCASSPGLAVGGQYFGPGTRLTVT.

The chain joins TRBV29-1 to TRBJ2-3; 7 bases line up with TRBD2. There are 14 residues in the CDR3. Unmatched junction bases numbered 10, after V lost 6 bases and J lost 4 bases. Germline-derived CDR1 and CDR2 are SQVTM and ANQGSEA. For the CDR3, the DNA is TGCAGCGTCCCCGGGACTACGTACGCAGATACGCAGTATTTT. Its translation: CSVPGTTYADTQYF.

This clone was counted once. The gene calls are TRBV19 and TRBJ2-7, with D possibly TRBD2 on 6 matching bases. Trimming left V 8 bases short and J 6 bases short, with 17 bases between. The germline gives CDR1 LNHDA, CDR2 SQIVND (reference sequence). This CDR3 contains 13 residues. For the CDR3, the DNA is TGTGCCAGTGAGCCCCCCGAGGGAGGCGAGCAGTACTTC. Amino acids: CASEPPEGGEQYF.